This T cell receptor (beta chain) originates from a study of Tregs in tolerant kidney transplant recipients. Study observations and caveats: Nucleotide sequences could not be compared across some patients' samples due to primer changes. Expanding Tregs on activated donor B cells appeared to best identify donor-specific TCRbeta clones. Donor-specific Treg expansion exceeded global Treg expansion in tolerant patients, suggesting antigen drive.

V lost 1 base and J 3 bases, leaving 10 bases between the germline ends. CDR1 and CDR2 from the germline V gene are SGHVS and FNYEAQ. The CDR3 totals 14 residues. Thawed PBMCs were FACS-sorted into unstimulated CD4+CD25+CD127- regulatory T cells, CD4+CD25- non-regulatory cells, CD4 and CD8 cells. Comment on this clone: The antigen is not known.

The method was immunoSEQ multiplex PCR; TCRdb's version includes in-frame clones alone and lacks a portion of them. The sample carries nearly 95,000 clones, roughly 93% recorded once. Sequencing was performed on CD4+ T cells from blood, taken before the transplant. The rearrangement joins TRBV7-6 to TRBJ2-7, with D possibly TRBD2 on 6 matching bases. The origin of this receptor is a human donor who received a combined kidney and bone marrow transplant. This chain's CDR3 is CASSLVAGSYEQYF. In nucleotides, the CDR3 is TGTGCCAGCAGCTTAGTTGCCGGGAGCTACGAGCAGTACTTC.